What follows are 10 T cell receptor beta chains derived from one specimen sequenced in a study of blood T cell repertoires in COVID-19. TCRdb's table, derived via immunoSEQ multiplex PCR, lists solely in-frame clones and lacks some. The sample consists of nearly 250,000 clones, approximately 86% of them appearing once. Sequenced material: peripheral blood. These receptors all come from a woman aged 55-69 years who had recovered from COVID-19.

This chain connects TRBV5-6 to TRBJ1-6, with D tentatively TRBD1 (5 bases). With 5 bases removed from V and 7 bases from J, the gap between germline ends came to 13 bases. The CDR3 is made up of 14 amino acids. Per the germline V gene, CDR1 is SGHDT and CDR2 is YYEEEE. As DNA, the CDR3 is TGTGCCAGCAGGAGGCAGGGATCGAATTCACCCCTCCACTTT. Encoded protein: CASRRQGSNSPLHF.

This chain links TRBV4-3 with TRBJ1-2; 8 bases line up with TRBD1. Germline CDR1 is LGHNA and CDR2 is YSLEER. Trimming removed 0 bases from V and 4 bases from J; junction bases left unmatched: 4. CDR3 length: 15 residues. The CDR3 loop is CASSQDSGQGYGYTF. The CDR3 nucleotides read TGCGCCAGCAGCCAAGACTCCGGACAGGGCTATGGCTACACCTTC.

V is TRBV14 and J is TRBJ2-2; 7 bases map to TRBD1. The CDR3 has 15 amino acids. After removal of 4 bases from V and 4 bases from J, the junction contained 6 bases not matched to a gene. Looked up from germline, CDR1 is SGHDN and CDR2 is FVKESK. The CDR3 DNA follows: TGTGCCAGCAGCCGGCAGGGGGTCGGCACCGGGGAGCTGTTTTTT. It translates to CASSRQGVGTGELFF.

The V call is TRBV5-1, the J call TRBJ2-5, with D unresolved. Germline-derived CDR1 and CDR2 are SGHRS and YFSETQ. The CDR3 is 13 residues long. V was cut by 0 bases and J by 2 bases, with 5 bases left in between. CDR3 bases: TGCGCCAGCAGCTTGGGTTCTCAAGAGACCCAGTACTTC. This gives the protein CASSLGSQETQYF.

The V gene is TRBV18, the J gene TRBJ2-2; a weak D match, TRBD1 (6 bases). CDR3 size: 16 residues. Trimming cost V 0 bases and J 5 bases, with 13 bases left between them. Germline loops: CDR1 KGHSH, CDR2 LQKENI. In DNA form, the CDR3 reads TGTGCCAGCTCACCACCTAATACAGGGACGACCGGGGAGCTGTTTTTT. Translating gives CASSPPNTGTTGELFF.

The chain uses TRBV3-1 (or the pseudogene TRBV3-2) and TRBJ1-2; 9 bases fit TRBD1. This CDR3 has 16 amino acids. Germline V gene lookup returns CDR1 LGHDT and CDR2 YNNKEL (reference sequence). The J segment lost 5 bases and the V segment lost 5 bases, leaving 12 bases of the junction unmatched. CDR3 region: CASSSYRDRETYGYTF. Here the CDR3 DNA reads TGTGCCAGCAGCTCGTATCGGGACAGGGAAACTTATGGCTACACCTTC.

The genes are TRBV27 and TRBJ2-5, with TRBD1 matching over 8 bases. The germline gives CDR1 MNHEY, CDR2 SMNVEV (reference sequence). The CDR3 covers 13 residues. V shed 5 bases and J 7 bases; nucleotides not matched to a gene: 6. The CDR3 bases are TGTGCCAGCAGTCCCACACAGGGGGGGACCCAGTACTTC. Translation: CASSPTQGGTQYF.

This clone occurred a few times. The chain is built from TRBV4-2 and TRBJ1-1; no definite D call. V was shortened by 1 base and J by 4 bases, with 10 bases between the two germline ends. In germline, CDR1 is LGHNA, CDR2 YNFKEQ. This CDR3 contains 14 residues. The CDR3: CASSQGPRGTEAFF. DNA of the CDR3: TGTGCCAGCAGCCAAGGCCCCCGGGGCACTGAAGCTTTCTTT.

The CDR3 is CASSFGGDSYEQYF. The CDR3 DNA reads as TGTGCCAGCAGCTTTGGCGGGGACAGCTACGAGCAGTACTTC. The chain joins TRBV11-2 to TRBJ2-7; weak D call: TRBD1 (7 bases). The CDR3 runs 14 residues. CDR1 is SGHAT, CDR2 FQNNGV, per germline. Trimming left V 3 bases short and J 3 bases short, with 12 bases between.

The rearrangement uses TRBV6-2 or TRBV6-3 and TRBJ2-7, with a tentative D call TRBD1 (6 bases). The CDR3 loop spans 17 amino acids. With 5 bases removed from V and 2 bases from J, the gap between germline ends came to 22 bases. Germline assignment: CDR1 MNHEY and CDR2 SVGEGT. The CDR3 spells CASSPPLRQVPPYEQYF. CDR3 nucleotides: TGTGCCAGCAGTCCACCCCTTCGACAGGTACCTCCCTACGAGCAGTACTTC.